Listed below are T cell receptor beta chains from one sample, sequenced in a study of vaccination and CD4 T cells after COVID-19. TCRdb reprocessed the PCR reads via MiXCR and lists one record per CDR3 protein. The repertoire holds around 14,000 distinct CDR3 sequences, 51% seen once, with roughly 13% in the top ten. These TCRs' antigens remain unknown. The specimen was CD4+ T cells from blood, cultured in vitro. Every receptor here comes from a human donor who had recovered from COVID-19. The CDR3 runs from the conserved cysteine through the conserved F or W. The D gene is left open where the match is weak. Clone size is stated in some rows and not others, as once, few, many or a class when expanded.

d_call | j_call | v_call | clone_size | cdr3_nt | cdr3_aa
- | TRBJ1-1 | TRBV18 | - | TGTGCCAGCTCAGCCGACGTTTACACTGAAGCTTTCTTT | CASSADVYTEAFF
- | TRBJ2-3 | TRBV7-2 | - | TGTGCTAGCAGCCCCCGAGGGTGGCGGGGCACAGATACGCAGTATTTT | CASSPRGWRGTDTQYF
TRBD1 | TRBJ1-4 | TRBV20-1 | - | TGCAGTGCACTCCGGGGGACAGCGTTGGAAAAACTGTTTTTT | CSALRGTALEKLFF
- | TRBJ2-7 | TRBV7-2 | - | TGTGCCAGCAGCCCCGGAGGGCCGGAATTCTACGAGCAGTACTTC | CASSPGGPEFYEQYF
- | TRBJ2-5 | TRBV28 | - | TGTGCCAGCAGTTCGTCAGGGGAGGAGACCCAGTACTTC | CASSSSGEETQYF
- | TRBJ1-5 | TRBV7-8 | - | TGTGCCAGCAGCTTAGGACAAACGACCTGGAATCAGCCCCAGCATTTT | CASSLGQTTWNQPQHF
- | TRBJ2-7 | TRBV7-3 | - | TGTGCCAGCAGCTTAACCGGTGGCAGGGAGTACGAGCAGTACTTC | CASSLTGGREYEQYF
- | TRBJ2-7 | TRBV4-3 | - | TGCGCCAGCAGCCAAGAGACTCGAAACCCCTCCTACGAGCAGTACTTC | CASSQETRNPSYEQYF
TRBD1 | TRBJ1-1 | TRBV7-2 | - | TGTGCCAGCAGCTCCCGACAGGGGGCGACGAACACTGAAGCTTTCTTT | CASSSRQGATNTEAFF
TRBD2 | TRBJ2-7 | TRBV6-2/TRBV6-3 | few | TGTGCCAGCACCTCTGGACTAGCGGGGGCCTACGAGCAGTACTTC | CASTSGLAGAYEQYF
TRBD2 | TRBJ2-2 | TRBV7-8 | - | TGTGCCAGCAGCTTGGGACTAGCGGGGACTACCGGGGAGCTGTTTTTT | CASSLGLAGTTGELFF
- | TRBJ2-3 | TRBV11-2 | - | TGTGCCAGCAGCGGCGGGGACACCTTCACAGATACGCAGTATTTT | CASSGGDTFTDTQYF
- | TRBJ1-6 | TRBV30 | - | TGTGCCACGGAGGGACAAGTTAATTCACCCCTCCACTTT | CATEGQVNSPLHF
- | TRBJ1-6 | TRBV11-3 | - | TGTGCCAGCAGCTTGGACAGCTATAATTCACCCCTCCACTTT | CASSLDSYNSPLHF
- | TRBJ2-5 | TRBV7-2 | - | TGTGCCAGCAGCTTAGCGAACCCCCGTGAGACCCAGTACTTC | CASSLANPRETQYF
TRBD2 | TRBJ2-3 | TRBV19 | once | TGTGCCAGTAGTATAGGACTAGCGAACCTACCGGGCGCAGATACGCAGTATTTT | CASSIGLANLPGADTQYF
- | TRBJ1-1 | TRBV18 | - | TGTGCCAGCTCACCGCCCCGGGTAAGGAACACTGAAGCTTTCTTT | CASSPPRVRNTEAFF
- | TRBJ2-7 | TRBV7-9 | - | TGTGCCAGCAGCTCAGATCTCTCCTACGAGCAGTACTTC | CASSSDLSYEQYF